Below, 17 T cell receptor beta chains from the same sample are listed, as sequenced in a study of OX40 agonist ivuxolimab in advanced cancers. Here immunoSEQ multiplex PCR was the method, and the copy in TCRdb shows in-frame clones only, minus some. Of fewer than 20,000 clones in the sample, just under 75% were seen once. The source material was CD4+ or CD8+ T cells sorted from blood, sampled in a trial of the OX40 agonist ivuxolimab. The receptors originated from an adult with an advanced solid tumor such as melanoma, head and neck, liver or kidney cancer.

This clone has just a few counts. One end of the junction is discordant with germline, which a read error may explain. The chain joins TRBV7-7 to TRBJ2-7; D is ambiguous. Germline V gene sequence: CDR1 SSHAT, CDR2 FNYEAQ (reference sequence). This CDR3 spans 13 amino acids. CDR3 in amino acids: CASSFSHGYEQYF. The CDR3 nucleotides read TGTGCTAGCAGCTTCTCCCACGGCTACGAGCAGTACTTC.

The DNA for the CDR3 is TGTGCCAGCAGCTCCCACGAAAATTCAGGGGTTCGGTCGCCCCAGCATTTT. Amino acid sequence: CASSSHENSGVRSPQHF. J is TRBJ1-5 and V is TRBV7-9, with a possible D match to TRBD1 (6 bases). CDR3 length equals 17 residues. The germline gives CDR1 SEHNR, CDR2 FQNEAQ (reference sequence). Trimming took 4 bases from V and 9 from J, leaving 25 bases between them.

This clone was detected a few times. The gene calls are TRBV4-1 and TRBJ2-7; unclear D gene. Trimming pared 1 base from V and 0 bases from J, leaving 7 bases between. The CDR3 consists of 14 residues. Germline CDR1 reads MGHRA; CDR2 reads YSYEKL. The CDR3 DNA sequence: TGCGCCAGCAGCCAAGTCAGTAGCTCCTACGAGCAGTACTTC. Its protein is CASSQVSSSYEQYF.

The chain uses TRBV27 and TRBJ2-3; TRBD1 might be the D (6 bases). The CDR3 is made up of 15 amino acids. V dropped 3 bases and J dropped 2 bases, with 12 bases sitting between them. Germline V gives CDR1 MNHEY, CDR2 SMNVEV (reference sequence). CDR3 region: CASSLSQGFTDTQYF. DNA for the CDR3: TGTGCCAGCAGTTTGTCACAGGGTTTCACAGATACGCAGTATTTT.

V is TRBV6-1 and J is TRBJ1-5; tentatively, D is TRBD1 (5 bases). V gave up 10 bases and J gave up 9 bases, with 16 bases separating them. CDR1 and CDR2 from the germline V gene are MNHNS and SASEGT. The CDR3 loop spans 12 amino acids. CDR3 coding DNA: TGTGCCACCAGGGAAGACCTTATGCCCCAGCATTTT. Protein: CATREDLMPQHF.

The chain has TRBV2 and TRBJ1-5; a possible D gene is TRBD1 (6 bases). The V and J ends lost 8 bases and 2 bases respectively, with 13 bases between them. This CDR3 has 14 residues. Germline CDR1 and CDR2: SNHLY and FYNNEI. In DNA, the CDR3 is TGTGCCAGCCTCGGGGGGCGCGGCAATCAGCCCCAGCATTTT. As protein: CASLGGRGNQPQHF.

This clone appeared a few times. V and J are TRBV9 and TRBJ2-1; possible D gene TRBD1, 6 bases. CDR1 and CDR2 (germline): SGDLS, YYNGEE. The germline V and J ends were trimmed by 4 bases and 2 bases, with 16 bases remaining between them. This CDR3 spans 16 amino acids. DNA of the CDR3: TGTGCCAGCAGCATAGGGACACGCGGTACCTACAATGAGCAGTTCTTC. Its protein is CASSIGTRGTYNEQFF.

The genes are TRBV6-6 and TRBJ2-7; D may correspond to TRBD1 or TRBD2 (6 bases each). Between the trimmed V and J ends, which lost 8 bases and 5 bases, there was a span of 19 bases. The CDR3 spans 14 residues. Germline V gives CDR1 MNHNY, CDR2 SVGAGI (reference sequence). Here the CDR3 reads CASSAWGAADEQYF. Here the CDR3 DNA reads TGTGCCAGCTCCGCCTGGGGGGCCGCAGACGAGCAGTACTTC.

V gene TRBV30 combines with J gene TRBJ1-3; D might be TRBD1 (6 bases). CDR3 size: 12 residues. CDR1 and CDR2 (germline): GTSNPN, SVGIG (reference sequence). Trimming took 7 bases from V and 4 from J, leaving 11 bases between them. The CDR3 sequence is CALPDRGNTIYF. In DNA form, the CDR3 reads TGTGCCTTGCCGGACAGAGGAAACACCATATATTTT.

The V gene is TRBV9, the J gene TRBJ2-2; 8 bases line up with TRBD2. The CDR3 has 17 residues. The germline V gene encodes CDR1 SGDLS and CDR2 YYNGEE. Germline trimming cut 2 bases from V and 5 bases from J; bases unmatched to any gene: 11. The CDR3 sequence is CASSVGEGLGRTGELFF. CDR3 nucleotide sequence: TGTGCCAGCAGCGTGGGGGAGGGACTAGGAAGAACCGGGGAGCTGTTTTTT. Together with reference TRBV9 and TRBJ2-2, the CDR3 gives the full variable domain: DSGVTQTPKHLITATGQRVTLRCSPRSGDLSVYWYQQSLDQGLQFLIQYYNGEERAKGNILERFSAQQFPDLHSELNLSSLELGDSALYFCASSVGEGLGRTGELFFGEGSRLTVL.

The CDR3 is CASSHVPGQFSGEQFF. The CDR3 DNA follows: TGTGCCAGCAGCCATGTCCCGGGACAGTTCTCCGGGGAGCAGTTCTTC. This sequence joins TRBV14 and TRBJ2-1, with 7 bases aligning to TRBD1. The CDR3 loop spans 16 amino acids. V trimming: 3 bases; J trimming: 10 bases; junction bases outside the gene matches: 15. The germline V gene has CDR1 SGHDN and CDR2 FVKESK.

The V call is TRBV7-9, the J call TRBJ2-5; D is unresolved. Germline values: CDR1 SEHNR, CDR2 FQNEAQ (reference sequence). The CDR3 totals 17 residues. V shed 4 bases and J shed 0 bases, with 18 bases lying between them. The CDR3 is CASSSSPDPQDQETQYF. DNA of the CDR3: TGTGCCAGCAGCTCTTCTCCCGACCCGCAGGACCAAGAGACCCAGTACTTC.

V is TRBV10-3 and J is TRBJ2-5; D gene uncertain. From germline, CDR1 is ENHRY and CDR2 SYGVKD. Deletions cut 3 bases from V and 5 bases from J, with 19 bases between. This CDR3 contains 16 residues. CDR3 sequence (DNA): TGTGCCATCAGTGAAGTATTTGGATTTTTTGGGGAGACCCAGTACTTC. Residues: CAISEVFGFFGETQYF.

In its sample, this clone was seen once. This chain connects TRBV7-9 to TRBJ2-3; D is perhaps TRBD2 (5 bases). Trimming stripped 0 bases from V and 0 bases from J, with 16 bases between. CDR1 SEHNR and CDR2 FQNEAQ come from the germline V gene (reference sequence). The CDR3 has 18 residues. CDR3 protein: CASSLAGFQDSSTDTQYF. CDR3 in DNA: TGTGCCAGCAGCTTAGCGGGCTTCCAGGACTCTAGCACAGATACGCAGTATTTT. Full variable domain (missing parts from reference TRBV7-9 and TRBJ2-3): DTGVSQNPRHKITKRGQNVTFRCDPISEHNRLYWYRQTLGQGPEFLTYFQNEAQLEKSRLLSDRFSAERPKGSFSTLEIQRTEQGDSAMYLCASSLAGFQDSSTDTQYFGPGTRLTVL.

The V gene is TRBV6-1, the J gene TRBJ1-4, with TRBD1 matching over 9 bases. Germline V lookup: CDR1 MNHNS, CDR2 SASEGT. Germline trimming cut 6 bases from V and 7 bases from J; bases unmatched to any gene: 6. The CDR3 consists of 14 residues. The CDR3 region is CASRSTGGIEKLFF. CDR3 in DNA: TGTGCCAGCAGATCGACAGGGGGTATTGAAAAACTGTTTTTT.

The chain combines TRBV28 with TRBJ2-7; TRBD2 aligns across 12 bases. Per the germline V gene, CDR1 is MDHEN and CDR2 is SYDVKM. V shed 6 bases, J shed 1 base, and the junction held 4 bases outside the gene matches. The CDR3 sequence is 15 residues long. CDR3 amino acids: CASSEGLAGSYEQYF. The DNA for the CDR3 is TGTGCCAGCAGCGAAGGACTAGCGGGATCCTACGAGCAGTACTTC.

The V and J genes are TRBV13 and TRBJ2-1; D might be TRBD2 (6 bases). The V end was cut by 0 bases, the J end by 4 bases, with 10 bases between. The germline V gene encodes CDR1 PRHDT and CDR2 FYEKMQ (reference sequence). This CDR3 contains 15 residues. The CDR3 is CASSLGWGGYNEQFF. The CDR3 DNA follows: TGTGCCAGCAGCTTAGGGTGGGGAGGTTACAATGAGCAGTTCTTC.